This T cell receptor (beta chain) comes out of a study of OX40 agonist ivuxolimab in advanced cancers. As for the study in general: Patients treated during dose escalation were battling hepatocellular carcinoma, melanoma, renal cell or head and neck cancer. Study-level findings and limits: Certain nonresponding patients likewise had low normalized T-cell clonal expansion. Circulating CD4+ and CD8+ T cells showed clonal expansion by week 6 at 0.1 to 3.0 mg/kg. More expanded clones were found, on average, in CD8+ than in CD4+ T cells.

The method was immunoSEQ multiplex PCR; TCRdb's version includes in-frame clones alone and lacks a portion of them. This table holds tens of thousands of clones, 80% to 90% found once. In the case of this clone: Its antigen is undetermined.

The CDR3 totals 17 residues. Germline loops: CDR1 MNHEY, CDR2 SMNVEV (reference sequence). The V and J ends lost 2 bases and 6 bases respectively, with 23 bases between them. The sequenced sample was CD4+ or CD8+ T cells sorted from blood, obtained in a trial of the OX40 agonist ivuxolimab. V and J are TRBV27 and TRBJ2-7; a weak D match, TRBD1 (7 bases). This receptor was obtained from an adult with an advanced solid tumor such as melanoma, head and neck, liver or kidney cancer. The CDR3, as DNA: TGTGCCAGCAGTTTAAAGGGGGGCAGGGGGTGGGCAGTCGAGCAGTACTTC. Its protein product is CASSLKGGRGWAVEQYF.